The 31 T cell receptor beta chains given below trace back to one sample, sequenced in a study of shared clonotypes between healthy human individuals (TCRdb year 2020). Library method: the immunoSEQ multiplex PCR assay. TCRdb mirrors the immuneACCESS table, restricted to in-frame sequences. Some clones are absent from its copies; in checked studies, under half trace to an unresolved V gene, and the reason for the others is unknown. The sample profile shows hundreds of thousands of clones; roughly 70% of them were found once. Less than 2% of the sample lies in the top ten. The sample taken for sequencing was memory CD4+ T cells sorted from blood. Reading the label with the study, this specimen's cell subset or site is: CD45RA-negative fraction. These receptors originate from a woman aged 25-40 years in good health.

The CDR3 sequence: CASSLIAGVSSYEQYF. In DNA, the CDR3 is TGTGCCAGCAGTTTAATTGCGGGGGTAAGCTCCTACGAGCAGTACTTC. The chain combines TRBV27 with TRBJ2-7; 7 bases are shared with TRBD2. In germline, CDR1 is MNHEY, CDR2 SMNVEV (reference sequence). The CDR3 loop spans 16 amino acids. With 2 bases clipped from V and 0 bases from J, the junction kept 7 bases outside the gene matches.

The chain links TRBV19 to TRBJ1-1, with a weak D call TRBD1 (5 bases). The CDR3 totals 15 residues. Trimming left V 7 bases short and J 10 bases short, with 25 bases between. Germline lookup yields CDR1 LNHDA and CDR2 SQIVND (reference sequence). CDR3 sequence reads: CASNTGRGKSWGAFF. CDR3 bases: TGTGCCAGTAACACGGGGAGGGGCAAGAGCTGGGGAGCTTTCTTT. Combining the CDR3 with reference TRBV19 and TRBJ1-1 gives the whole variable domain DGGITQSPKYLFRKEGQNVTLSCEQNLNHDAMYWYRQDPGQGLRLIYYSQIVNDFQKGDIAEGYSVSREKKESFPLTVTSAQKNPTAFYLCASNTGRGKSWGAFFGQGTRLTVV.

CDR3 residues: CASRPGRGPDTQYF. The CDR3 nucleotides are TGTGCCAGCAGGCCCGGGAGGGGCCCAGATACGCAGTATTTT. The chain joins TRBV2 to TRBJ2-3; 8 bases map to TRBD2. The V segment lost 6 bases and the J segment 4 bases; nucleotides outside the gene matches: 6. Germline loops: CDR1 SNHLY, CDR2 FYNNEI. The CDR3 sequence is 14 residues long.

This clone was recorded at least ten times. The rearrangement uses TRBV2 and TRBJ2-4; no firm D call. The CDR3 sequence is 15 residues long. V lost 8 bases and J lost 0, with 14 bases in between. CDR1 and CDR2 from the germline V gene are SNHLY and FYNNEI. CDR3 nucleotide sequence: TGTGCCAGCGTGGCGCAACAGCTAGCCAAAAACATTCAGTACTTC. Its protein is CASVAQQLAKNIQYF.

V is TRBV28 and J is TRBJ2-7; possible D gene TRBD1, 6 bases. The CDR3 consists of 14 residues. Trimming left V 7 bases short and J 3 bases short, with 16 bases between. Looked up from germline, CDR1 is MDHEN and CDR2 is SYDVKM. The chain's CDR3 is CASTSATGRYEQYF. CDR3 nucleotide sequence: TGTGCCAGCACCTCCGCCACAGGGCGCTACGAGCAGTACTTC.

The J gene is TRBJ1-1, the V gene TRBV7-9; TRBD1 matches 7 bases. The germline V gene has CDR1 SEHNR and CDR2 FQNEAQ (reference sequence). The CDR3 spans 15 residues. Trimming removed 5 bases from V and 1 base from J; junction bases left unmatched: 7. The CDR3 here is CASSTNNRGNTEAFF. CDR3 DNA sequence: TGTGCCAGCAGCACAAACAACAGGGGGAACACTGAAGCTTTCTTT.

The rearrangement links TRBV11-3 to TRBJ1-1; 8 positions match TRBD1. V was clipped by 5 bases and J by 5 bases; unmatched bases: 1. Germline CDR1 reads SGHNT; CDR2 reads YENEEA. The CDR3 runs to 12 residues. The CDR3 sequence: CASSGQGTEAFF. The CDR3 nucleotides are TGTGCCAGCAGCGGACAGGGTACTGAAGCTTTCTTT.

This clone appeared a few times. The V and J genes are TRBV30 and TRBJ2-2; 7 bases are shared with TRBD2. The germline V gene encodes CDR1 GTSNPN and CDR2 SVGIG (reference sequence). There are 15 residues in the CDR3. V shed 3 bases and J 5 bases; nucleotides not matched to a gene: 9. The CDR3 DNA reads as TGTGCCTGGAGACGCGTAGCGGGCATTACCGGGGAGCTGTTTTTT. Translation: CAWRRVAGITGELFF.

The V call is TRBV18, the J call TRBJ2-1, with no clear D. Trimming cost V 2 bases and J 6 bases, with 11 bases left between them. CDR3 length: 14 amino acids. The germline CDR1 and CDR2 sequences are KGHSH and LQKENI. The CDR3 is CASSPGVGGNEQFF. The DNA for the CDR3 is TGTGCCAGCTCACCAGGGGTGGGTGGCAATGAGCAGTTCTTC.

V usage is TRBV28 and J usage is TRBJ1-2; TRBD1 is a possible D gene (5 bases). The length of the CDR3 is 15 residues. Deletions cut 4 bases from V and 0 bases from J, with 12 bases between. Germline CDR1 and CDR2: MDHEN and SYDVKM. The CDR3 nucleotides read TGTGCCAGCAGTTCCCCTGGGGCTTCTAACTATGGCTACACCTTC. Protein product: CASSSPGASNYGYTF.

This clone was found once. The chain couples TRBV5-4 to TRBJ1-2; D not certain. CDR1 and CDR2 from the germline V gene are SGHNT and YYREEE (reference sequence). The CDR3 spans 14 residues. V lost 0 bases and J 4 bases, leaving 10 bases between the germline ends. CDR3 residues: CASSLAVVPYGYTF. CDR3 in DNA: TGTGCCAGCAGCTTGGCTGTAGTCCCCTATGGCTACACCTTC.

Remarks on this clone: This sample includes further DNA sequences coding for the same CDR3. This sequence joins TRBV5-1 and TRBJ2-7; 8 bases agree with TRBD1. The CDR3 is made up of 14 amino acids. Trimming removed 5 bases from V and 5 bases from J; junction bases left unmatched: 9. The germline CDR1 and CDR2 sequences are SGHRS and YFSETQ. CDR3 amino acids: CASSSGQGVDEQYF. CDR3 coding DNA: TGCGCCAGCAGTTCCGGACAGGGCGTCGACGAGCAGTACTTC.

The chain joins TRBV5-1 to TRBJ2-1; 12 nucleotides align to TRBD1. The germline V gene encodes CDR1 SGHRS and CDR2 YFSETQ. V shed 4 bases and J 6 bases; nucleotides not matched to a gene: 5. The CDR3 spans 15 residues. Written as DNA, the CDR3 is TGCGCCAGCAGCATAGGGACAGGGGGCTTCAATGAGCAGTTCTTC. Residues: CASSIGTGGFNEQFF. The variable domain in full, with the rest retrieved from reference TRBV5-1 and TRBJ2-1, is KAGVTQTPRYLIKTRGQQVTLSCSPISGHRSVSWYQQTPGQGLQFLFEYFSETQRNKGNFPGRFSGRQFSNSRSEMNVSTLELGDSALYLCASSIGTGGFNEQFFGPGTRLTVL.

This chain's CDR3 is CATQQGGSSYNEQFF. CDR3 in DNA: TGTGCCACCCAACAGGGGGGTAGCTCCTACAATGAGCAGTTCTTC. J is TRBJ2-1 and V is TRBV10-3, with 8 bases matching TRBD1. The CDR3 has 15 amino acids. The germline V gene encodes CDR1 ENHRY and CDR2 SYGVKD. V gave up 10 bases and J gave up 0 bases; unmatched junction bases: 8.

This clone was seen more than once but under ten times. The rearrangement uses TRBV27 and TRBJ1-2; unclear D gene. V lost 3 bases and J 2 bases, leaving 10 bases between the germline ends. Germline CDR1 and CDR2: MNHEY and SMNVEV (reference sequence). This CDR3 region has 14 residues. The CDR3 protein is CASSFLDRNYGYTF. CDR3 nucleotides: TGTGCCAGCAGTTTCCTCGACCGAAACTATGGCTACACCTTC.

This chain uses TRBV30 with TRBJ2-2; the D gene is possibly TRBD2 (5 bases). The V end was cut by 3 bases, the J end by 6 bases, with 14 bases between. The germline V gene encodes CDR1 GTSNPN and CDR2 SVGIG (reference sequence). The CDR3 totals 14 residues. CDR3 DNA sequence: TGTGCCTGGAGCTCGACGGGATCCGCCGGGGAGCTGTTTTTT. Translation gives CAWSSTGSAGELFF.

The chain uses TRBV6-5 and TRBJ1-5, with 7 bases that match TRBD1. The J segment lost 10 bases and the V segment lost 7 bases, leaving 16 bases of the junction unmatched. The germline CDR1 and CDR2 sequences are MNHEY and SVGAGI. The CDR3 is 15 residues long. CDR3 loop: CASNPTGVGISPQHF. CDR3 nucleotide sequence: TGTGCCAGCAATCCCACAGGGGTGGGAATCAGCCCCCAGCATTTT.

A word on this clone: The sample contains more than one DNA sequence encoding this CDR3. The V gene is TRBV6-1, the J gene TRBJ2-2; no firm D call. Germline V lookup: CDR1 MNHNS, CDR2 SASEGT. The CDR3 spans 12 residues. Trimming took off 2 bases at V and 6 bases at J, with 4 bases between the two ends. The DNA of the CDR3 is TGTGCCAGCAGTGAACCCCCCGGGGAGCTGTTTTTT. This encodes CASSEPPGELFF.

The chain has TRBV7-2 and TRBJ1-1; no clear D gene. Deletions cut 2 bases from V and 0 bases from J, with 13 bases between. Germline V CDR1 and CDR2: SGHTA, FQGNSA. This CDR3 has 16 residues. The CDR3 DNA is TGTGCCAGCAGCTTAAGGGCCCCCGGACTGAACACTGAAGCTTTCTTT. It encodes CASSLRAPGLNTEAFF.

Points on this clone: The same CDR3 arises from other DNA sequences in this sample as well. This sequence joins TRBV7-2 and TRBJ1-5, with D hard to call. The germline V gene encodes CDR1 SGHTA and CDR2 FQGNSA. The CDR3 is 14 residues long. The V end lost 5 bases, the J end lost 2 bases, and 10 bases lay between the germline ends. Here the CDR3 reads CASSREGGNQPQHF. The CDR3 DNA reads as TGTGCCAGCAGCCGAGAAGGAGGCAATCAGCCCCAGCATTTT. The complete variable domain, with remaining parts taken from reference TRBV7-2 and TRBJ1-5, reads GAGVSQSPSNKVTEKGKDVELRCDPISGHTALYWYRQSLGQGLEFLIYFQGNSAPDKSGLPSDRFSAERTGGSVSTLTIQRTQQEDSAVYLCASSREGGNQPQHFGDGTRLSIL.

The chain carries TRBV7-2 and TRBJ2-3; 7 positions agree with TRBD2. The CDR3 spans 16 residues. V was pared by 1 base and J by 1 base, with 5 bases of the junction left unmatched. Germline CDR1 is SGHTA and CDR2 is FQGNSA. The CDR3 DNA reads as TGTGCCAGCAGCTTAGAGGCCCTAGCGGGCACAGATACGCAGTATTTT. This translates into CASSLEALAGTDTQYF.

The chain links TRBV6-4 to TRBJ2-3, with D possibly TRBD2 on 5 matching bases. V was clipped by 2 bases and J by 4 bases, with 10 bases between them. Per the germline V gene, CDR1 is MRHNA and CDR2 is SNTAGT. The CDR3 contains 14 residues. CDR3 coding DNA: TGTGCCAGCAGTGACAGGGCGGGTGCAGATACGCAGTATTTT. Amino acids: CASSDRAGADTQYF.

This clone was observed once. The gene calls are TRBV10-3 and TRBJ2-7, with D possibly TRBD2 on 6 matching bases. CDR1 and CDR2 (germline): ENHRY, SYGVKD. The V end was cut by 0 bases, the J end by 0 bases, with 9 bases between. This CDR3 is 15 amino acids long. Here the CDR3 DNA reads TGTGCCATCAGTGAGTCCGATAGCGGCTCCTACGAGCAGTACTTC. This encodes CAISESDSGSYEQYF.

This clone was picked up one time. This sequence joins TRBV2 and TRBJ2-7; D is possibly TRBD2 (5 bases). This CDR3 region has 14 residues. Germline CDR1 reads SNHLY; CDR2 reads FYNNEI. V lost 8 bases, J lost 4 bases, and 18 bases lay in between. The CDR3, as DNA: TGTGCCAGCCTTAGGCGGGCCTCCGGGTACGAGCAGTACTTC. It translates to CASLRRASGYEQYF. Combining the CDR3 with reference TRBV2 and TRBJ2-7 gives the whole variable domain EPEVTQTPSHQVTQMGQEVILRCVPISNHLYFYWYRQILGQKVEFLVSFYNNEISEKSEIFDDQFSVERPDGSNFTLKIRSTKLEDSAMYFCASLRRASGYEQYFGPGTRLTVT.

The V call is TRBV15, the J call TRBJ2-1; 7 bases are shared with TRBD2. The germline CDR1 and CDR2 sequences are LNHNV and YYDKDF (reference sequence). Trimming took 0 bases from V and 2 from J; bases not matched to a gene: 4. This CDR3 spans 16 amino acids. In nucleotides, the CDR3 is TGTGCCACCAGCAGAGAAAAGCGGGGTACCTACAATGAGCAGTTCTTC. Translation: CATSREKRGTYNEQFF. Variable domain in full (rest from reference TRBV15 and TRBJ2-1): DAMVIQNPRYQVTQFGKPVTLSCSQTLNHNVMYWYQQKSSQAPKLLFHYYDKDFNNEADTPDNFQSRRPNTSFCFLDIRSPGLGDTAMYLCATSREKRGTYNEQFFGPGTRLTVL.

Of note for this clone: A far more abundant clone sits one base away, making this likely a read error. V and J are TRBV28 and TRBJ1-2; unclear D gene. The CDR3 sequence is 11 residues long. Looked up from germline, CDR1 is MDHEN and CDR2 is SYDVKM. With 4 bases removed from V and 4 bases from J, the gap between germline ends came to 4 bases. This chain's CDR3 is CASSSPYGYTF. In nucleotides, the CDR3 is TGTGCCAGCAGTTCCCCCTATGGCTACACCTTC.

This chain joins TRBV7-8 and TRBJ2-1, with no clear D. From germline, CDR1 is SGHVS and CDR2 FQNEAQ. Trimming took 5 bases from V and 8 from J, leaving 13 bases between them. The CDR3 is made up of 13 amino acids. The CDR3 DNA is TGTGCCAGCAGCCCCCCTAGGGCTTATGAGCAGTTCTTC. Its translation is CASSPPRAYEQFF.

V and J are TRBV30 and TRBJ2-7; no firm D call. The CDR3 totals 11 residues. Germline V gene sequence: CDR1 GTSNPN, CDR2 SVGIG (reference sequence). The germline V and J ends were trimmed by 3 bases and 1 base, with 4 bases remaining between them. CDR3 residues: CAWSPSYEQYF. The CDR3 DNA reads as TGTGCCTGGAGCCCATCCTACGAGCAGTACTTC.

CDR3 DNA sequence: TGCGCCAGCAGCACGGGGGACAGAACAGATACGCAGTATTTT. Its protein is CASSTGDRTDTQYF. V gene TRBV5-1 combines with J gene TRBJ2-3, with D perhaps TRBD1 (7 bases). The V gene lost 4 bases and the J gene lost 3 bases, with 12 bases spanning the gap. Germline V gives CDR1 SGHRS, CDR2 YFSETQ. The CDR3 sequence is 14 residues long.

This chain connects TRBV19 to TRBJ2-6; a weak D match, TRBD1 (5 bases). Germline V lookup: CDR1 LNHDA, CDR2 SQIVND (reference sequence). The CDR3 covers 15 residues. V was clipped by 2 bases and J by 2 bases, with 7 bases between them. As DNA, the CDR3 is TGTGCCAGTAGTATACGACAGCCTGGGGCCAACGTCCTGACTTTC. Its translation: CASSIRQPGANVLTF.

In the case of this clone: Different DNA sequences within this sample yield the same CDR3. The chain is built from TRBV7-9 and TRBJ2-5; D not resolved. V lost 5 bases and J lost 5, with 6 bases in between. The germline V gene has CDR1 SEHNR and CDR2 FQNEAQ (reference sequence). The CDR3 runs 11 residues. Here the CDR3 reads CASSERETQYF. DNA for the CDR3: TGTGCCAGCAGCGAAAGGGAGACCCAGTACTTC.